These 7 T cell receptor beta chains were all obtained from the same sample, sequenced in a study of shared clonotypes between healthy human individuals. The data were produced by immunoSEQ multiplex PCR, yet TCRdb's version contains in-frame clones alone and is incomplete. The data show millions of clones, approximately 94% seen once. The sample taken for sequencing was naive CD4+ T cells sorted from blood. Documented subset: CD45RA+ positively selected. These receptors were collected from a man aged 18 to 29 in good health.

In regard to this clone: Other DNA sequences in the same sample also yield this CDR3. The V and J genes are TRBV5-6 and TRBJ2-7; perhaps TRBD1 as D (5 bases). The V gene lost 0 bases and the J gene lost 4 bases, with 8 bases spanning the gap. The CDR3 loop spans 13 amino acids. Germline V CDR1 and CDR2: SGHDT, YYEEEE. CDR3 amino acids: CASSLGTPYEQYF. The CDR3 DNA is TGTGCCAGCAGCTTGGGGACACCTTACGAGCAGTACTTC.

The chain employs TRBV4-1 and TRBJ2-7; 7 bases map to TRBD2. CDR3 length: 15 amino acids. Germline values: CDR1 MGHRA, CDR2 YSYEKL. V trimming: 7 bases; J trimming: 1 base; junction bases outside the gene matches: 10. The CDR3 sequence: CASNSLAGPSYEQYF. The CDR3 nucleotides are TGCGCCAGCAATTCCTTAGCGGGCCCTTCCTACGAGCAGTACTTC.

V usage is TRBV5-1 and J usage is TRBJ2-3, with no clear D. The CDR3 length is 14 residues. The ends were cut back, 5 bases at V and 2 bases at J, with 12 bases in the middle. Germline loops: CDR1 SGHRS, CDR2 YFSETQ. CDR3 coding DNA: TGCGCCAGCAGGGTCGGGTCCTACACAGATACGCAGTATTTT. This sequence encodes CASRVGSYTDTQYF.

This clone has only one observation. Other DNA sequences within the sample encode an identical CDR3. This chain connects TRBV5-1 to TRBJ2-5; D is possibly TRBD1 or TRBD2 (6 bases each). Germline V gene sequence: CDR1 SGHRS, CDR2 YFSETQ. Trimming removed 4 bases from V and 5 bases from J, with 15 bases in between. CDR3 length: 14 residues. CDR3 sequence (DNA): TGCGCCAGCAGCGCCGGGGGCCCTGGGGAGACCCAGTACTTC. This encodes CASSAGGPGETQYF.

The rearrangement joins TRBV2 to TRBJ1-2, with D tentatively TRBD1 (5 bases). The length of the CDR3 is 13 residues. V dropped 8 bases and J dropped 7 bases, with 17 bases sitting between them. CDR1 and CDR2 (germline): SNHLY, FYNNEI. The CDR3 sequence is CASLDRGISGYTF. The CDR3 bases are TGTGCCAGCCTAGACCGGGGGATCTCTGGCTACACCTTC.

This clone was counted only a few times. The chain couples TRBV10-1 to TRBJ1-6; D is unresolved. Trimming cost V 4 bases and J 5 bases, with 6 bases left between them. CDR1 WNHNN and CDR2 SYGVQD come from the germline V gene (reference sequence). This CDR3 contains 13 residues. The CDR3 DNA sequence: TGCGCCAGCAGTGGGACGAATAATTCACCCCTCCACTTT. It translates to CASSGTNNSPLHF.

Note on this clone: Other DNA sequences in this sample translate to the same CDR3. This chain links TRBV2 with TRBJ2-3, with 12 nucleotides matching TRBD2. The J segment lost 5 bases and the V segment lost 6 bases, leaving 3 bases of the junction unmatched. Germline V gene data show CDR1 as SNHLY and CDR2 as FYNNEI. This CDR3 contains 14 residues. The CDR3 region is CASRTSGSGDTQYF. The CDR3 DNA reads TGTGCCAGCAGGACTAGCGGGAGTGGAGATACGCAGTATTTT. Full variable domain (remainder filled in from reference TRBV2 and TRBJ2-3): EPEVTQTPSHQVTQMGQEVILRCVPISNHLYFYWYRQILGQKVEFLVSFYNNEISEKSEIFDDQFSVERPDGSNFTLKIRSTKLEDSAMYFCASRTSGSGDTQYFGPGTRLTVL.